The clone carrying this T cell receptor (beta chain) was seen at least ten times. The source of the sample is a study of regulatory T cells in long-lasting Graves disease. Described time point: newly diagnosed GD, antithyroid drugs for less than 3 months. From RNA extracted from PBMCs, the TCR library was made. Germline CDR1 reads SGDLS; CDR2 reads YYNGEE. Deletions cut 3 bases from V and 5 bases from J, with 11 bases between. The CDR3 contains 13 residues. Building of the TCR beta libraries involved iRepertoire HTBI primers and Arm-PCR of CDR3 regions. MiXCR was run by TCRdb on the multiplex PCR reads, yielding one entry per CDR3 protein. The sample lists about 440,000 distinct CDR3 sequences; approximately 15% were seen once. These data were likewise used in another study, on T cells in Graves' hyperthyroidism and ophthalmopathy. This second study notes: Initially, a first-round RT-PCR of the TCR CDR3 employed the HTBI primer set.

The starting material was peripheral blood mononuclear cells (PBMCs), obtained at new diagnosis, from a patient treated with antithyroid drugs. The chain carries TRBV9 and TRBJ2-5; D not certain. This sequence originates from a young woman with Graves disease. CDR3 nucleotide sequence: TGTGCCAGCAGCGCCCAAACGGTGGAGACCCAGTACTTC. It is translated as CASSAQTVETQYF.